This T cell receptor beta chain was obtained from a study of PD-1 blockade in classical Hodgkin lymphoma. In the case of this clone: As yet, its antigen is unknown.

Findings and limits, study-wide: CD4+ TCR diversity rose significantly by C4D1, and CD8+ TCR diversity did not. Lower baseline TCR diversity was reported for newly diagnosed patients than for healthy donors.

Profiling relied on immunoSEQ multiplex PCR, and the TCRdb table lists in-frame clones only, not all of them. The data contain 100,000 or so clones, 75% to 95% of them singletons. The CDR3 spans 17 residues. Trimming removed 1 base at V and 5 bases at J, with 21 bases between. Germline CDR1 reads LGHNA; CDR2 reads YSLEER. Time point reported: cycle 4 day 1 (C4D1), after 6 weeks of nivolumab. Every single patient, without exception, relapsed after autologous stem cell transplantation, and brentuximab vedotin exposure varied. The source was peripheral blood mononuclear cells (PBMCs), collected before the fourth cycle of nivolumab. This chain links TRBV4-3 with TRBJ2-7; D assignment may be TRBD1 or TRBD2 (5 bases each). The receptor comes from a human donor with classical Hodgkin lymphoma. CDR3 amino acids: CASSQGPRLGRKDEQYF. The CDR3 DNA sequence: TGCGCCAGCAGCCAAGGCCCCCGGTTGGGACGGAAGGACGAGCAGTACTTC.